Listed below are T cell receptor beta chains from one sample, sequenced in a study of identical twins. TCRdb re-called the 5' RACE reads through MiXCR, storing one row per CDR3 protein. The table shows a few hundred thousand distinct CDR3 sequences, with roughly 9.9% occurring only once. The same data also contributed to another study, on yellow fever vaccine responses in identical twins.

The sample was PBMCs. The receptors originated from a woman younger than 30 in good health. Each CDR3 is given with its conserved first and last residue. D genes are given only for firm matches. Size is omitted from some rows. Given values are once, few, many or a class for expanded clones.

j_call d_call v_call clone_size cdr3_nt cdr3_aa
TRBJ1-1 - TRBV12-3/TRBV12-4 - TGTGCCAGCAGTTTAGCGCTTTCGGCTGAAGCTTTCTTT CASSLALSAEAFF
TRBJ2-1 - TRBV14 - TGTGCCAGCAGCCAATTCCGCCAAAGTGAGCAGTTCTTC CASSQFRQSEQFF
TRBJ2-7 - TRBV21-1 - TGTGCCAGCAGCAAAGCGGCCCTATGGGCCTACGAGCAGTACTTC CASSKAALWAYEQYF
TRBJ1-1 - TRBV12-3/TRBV12-4 many TGTGCCAGCACCGGACCTTTAGCGGGCACTGAAGCTTTCTTT CASTGPLAGTEAFF
TRBJ2-7 TRBD1 TRBV2 - TGTGCCAGCAGGGCCGGGACAGGGGAGAACAACGAGCAGTACTTC CASRAGTGENNEQYF
TRBJ2-1 - TRBV7-9 many TGTGCCAGCAGCTTAGAAGTGGGGAAGGATGAGCAGTTCTTC CASSLEVGKDEQFF
TRBJ2-2 - TRBV30 few TGTGCCTGGAGTCCGACCCGGGAGCTGTTTTTT CAWSPTRELFF
TRBJ2-5 - TRBV5-1 - TGCGCCAGCAGCTTGAACCCGGGACTGCAAGAGACCCAGTACTTC CASSLNPGLQETQYF
TRBJ2-1 TRBD2 TRBV29-1 - TGCAGCGTTGAACTAGCGGTCCCCTACAATGAGCAGTTCTTC CSVELAVPYNEQFF
TRBJ1-4 TRBD1 TRBV29-1 few TGCAGCGTTGGGGGGACAGCCTTCACTAATGAGCTGTTTTTT CSVGGTAFTNELFF
TRBJ2-3 - TRBV5-1 many TGCGCCAGCAGACTTCATCAAACAGATACGCAGTATTTT CASRLHQTDTQYF
TRBJ2-1 TRBD2 TRBV6-5 few TGTGCCAGCAGTTACACCGGACTAGCGGGCGCCCAGCAGTTCTTC CASSYTGLAGAQQFF
TRBJ1-6 - TRBV7-9 - TGTGCCAGCAGCTTCACCGCCGGAGGCAACTCACCCCTCCACTTT CASSFTAGGNSPLHF
TRBJ2-7 TRBD1 TRBV7-6 - TGTGCCAGCAGCTTTTCTCCAGGGACAGGGCGCTCCTACGAGCAGTACTTC CASSFSPGTGRSYEQYF
TRBJ2-7 - TRBV2 few TGTGCCAGCGGGGGACGGCCGTCCTACGAGCAGTACTTC CASGGRPSYEQYF
TRBJ2-3 - TRBV15 - TGTGCCACCAGCAGAGGTGCCAGGGCTTCAGCAGATACGCAGTATTTT CATSRGARASADTQYF
TRBJ2-7 TRBD1 TRBV7-7 - TGTGCTAGCAGCTTCAAGACAGGGTGGTACGAGCAGTACTTC CASSFKTGWYEQYF
TRBJ2-2 - TRBV4-3 - TGCGCCAGCAGCCAAGAGGCTAGAGTGACGGGGGAGCTGTTTTTT CASSQEARVTGELFF
TRBJ2-4 TRBD2 TRBV20-1 few TGCAGTGCTAGAGATAGACTAGCGGGAGGTTTTGTAGCCAAAAACATTCAGTACTTC CSARDRLAGGFVAKNIQYF
TRBJ2-1 TRBD2 TRBV5-5 many TGTGCCAGCAGCTTGGAGGGGACTAGCCCAAATAATGAGCAGTTCTTC CASSLEGTSPNNEQFF
TRBJ2-3 TRBD2 TRBV20-1 - TGCAGTGCTATCCGGGACTATAACACAGATACGCAGTATTTT CSAIRDYNTDTQYF
TRBJ2-1 TRBD2 TRBV27 few TGTGCCAGCAGTTTATCGAATCTAGCGGGCGAGGACAATGAGCAGTTCTTC CASSLSNLAGEDNEQFF
TRBJ1-2 - TRBV28 many TGTGCCAGCACCGACGCGGCAGGAGCTAACTATGGCTACACCTTC CASTDAAGANYGYTF
TRBJ1-5 - TRBV27 many TGTGCCAGCAGTTTACAGGGCAGCAATCAGCCCCAGCATTTT CASSLQGSNQPQHF
TRBJ2-1 - TRBV5-1 - TGCGCCAGCAGCTTATCACTCTCCTACAATGAGCAGTTCTTC CASSLSLSYNEQFF
TRBJ2-7 - TRBV10-3 - TGTGCCATCAGTGAGGTGGGGGCAGCCCATGGGGAGCAGTACTTC CAISEVGAAHGEQYF
TRBJ2-1 TRBD1 TRBV5-6 many TGTGCCAGCAGCTTGGTGGGGCAGGGGGAACGGTTCTTC CASSLVGQGERFF
TRBJ2-1 TRBD2 TRBV2 many TGTGCCAGCAGTGAGAGGTCGGGAGGCCACAATGAGCAGTTCTTC CASSERSGGHNEQFF
TRBJ1-1 TRBD1 TRBV6-4 few TGTGCCAGCAGTGTCCAGGGGGGCATGAACACTGAAGCTTTCTTT CASSVQGGMNTEAFF
TRBJ1-2 TRBD1 TRBV6-1 many TGTGCCAGCAGCCCGGGACAGACTAACTATGGCTACACCTTC CASSPGQTNYGYTF
TRBJ1-6 - TRBV28 few TGTGCCAGCATGGTAAACAGAGTCTATAATTCACCCCTCCACTTT CASMVNRVYNSPLHF
TRBJ2-3 TRBD1 TRBV11-2 - TGTGCCAGCAGCCCCGGGACCAGACAGGGAGATACGCAGTATTTT CASSPGTRQGDTQYF
TRBJ2-1 TRBD1 TRBV20-1 few TGCAGTGCTATTGACAGGGGGCGTTCGGATGAGCAGTTCTTC CSAIDRGRSDEQFF
TRBJ1-1 - TRBV11-2 few TGTGCCAGCAGCTTACCCGAGGGTGGGGAGAACACTGAAGCTTTCTTT CASSLPEGGENTEAFF
TRBJ2-1 TRBD2 TRBV2 many TGTGCCAGCAGTGAGGGACTAGCGGGGGGGTCCCCCCAGTTCTTC CASSEGLAGGSPQFF
TRBJ2-4 - TRBV20-1 - TGCAGTGCTAGAGATTGGGATAACAGGGGAGGATTAGCCAAAAACATTCAGTACTTC CSARDWDNRGGLAKNIQYF
TRBJ2-7 TRBD2 TRBV6-2/TRBV6-3 - TGTGCCAGCAGTCCGAGGGGACTAGCGGCCTACGAGCAGTACTTC CASSPRGLAAYEQYF
TRBJ2-7 - TRBV5-1 many TGCGCCAGCAGCTTGGGTCGAAAGACAGCCTTATCCTACGAGCAGTACTTC CASSLGRKTALSYEQYF
TRBJ2-7 - TRBV29-1 - TGCAGCGTTGAATCAGGCGACTACGAGCAGTACTTC CSVESGDYEQYF
TRBJ2-5 TRBD2 TRBV6-1 - TGTGCCAGCAAAGGGGGAGTTGGAGGAATAGCGGGGAAGGAGACCCAGTACTTC CASKGGVGGIAGKETQYF
TRBJ2-7 - TRBV18 many TGTGCCAGCTCACCTGGAGGGGTTCAGGTCAAATGGGAGCAGTACTTC CASSPGGVQVKWEQYF
TRBJ2-7 - TRBV27 many TGTGCCAGCAGTTTAAGCAGGCAGGGCGAGCAGTACTTC CASSLSRQGEQYF
TRBJ2-7 TRBD2 TRBV5-1 few TGCGCCAGCACCCCGACTAGCCCAACCACGGGGGAGCAGTACTTC CASTPTSPTTGEQYF
TRBJ2-3 - TRBV7-9 few TGTGCCAGCAGCTTAGGTCCGATAGATACGCAGTATTTT CASSLGPIDTQYF
TRBJ2-2 TRBD1 TRBV5-1 few TGCGCCAGCAGCGATCCGGGACAGGGGGCCACCGGGGAGCTGTTTTTT CASSDPGQGATGELFF
TRBJ2-5 TRBD2 TRBV7-2 many TGTGCCAGCAGCTTTAGCGGGTTACAAGAGACCCAGTACTTC CASSFSGLQETQYF
TRBJ2-5 TRBD2 TRBV20-1 few TGCAGTGCTAGAGATCGGGTTAGCGGGGGGGCCCAAGAGACCCAGTACTTC CSARDRVSGGAQETQYF